This TCR beta chain originates from a study of blood T cell repertoires in COVID-19. About the study: Specimens from acute and convalescent COVID-19 originated in the United States, Italy and Spain.

V was pared by 8 bases and J by 5 bases, with 2 bases of the junction left unmatched. This CDR3 has 12 residues. The germline V gene has CDR1 LGHDT and CDR2 YNNKEL (reference sequence). Original data processing: From reference gene primer amplification, estimates of nucleated cell counts were derived. The method was immunoSEQ multiplex PCR; TCRdb's version includes in-frame clones alone and lacks a portion of them. V, J and clone size reflect that table, while D and trimming were determined from the DNA. The repertoire has about 270,000 clones, around four fifths of them found once; the top ten carry approximately 6%.

The material sequenced was peripheral blood. The receptor was derived from a man of 80 years or more with acute or convalescent COVID-19. V is TRBV3-1 (or the pseudogene TRBV3-2) and J is TRBJ1-5, with TRBD1 identical over 8 bases. The CDR3 loop is CASATGDQPQHF. CDR3 nucleotides: TGTGCCAGCGCGACAGGGGATCAGCCCCAGCATTTT.